The 29 T cell receptor beta chains given below trace back to one sample, sequenced in a study of T cell repertoires in cytomegalovirus infection (dated by TCRdb to the late 2010s). Sample treatment or condition, as interpreted from the label and publication: in vitro stimulation with specific CMV peptide epitopes to enrich CMV-specific T cells. Sequencing relied on an Illumina HiSeq 1500. The public reads were run again by TCRdb, first through fastp at Q25 and then through MiXCR, and only productive beta chains were kept. CDR3 protein duplicates are merged, each entry listing the most common genes and DNA. This sample is represented by about 360,000 distinct CDR3 sequences; roughly 34% of them were singletons. Of the sample, around an eighth falls within the top ten clones. Their recognized antigens are unknown. The sequencing used cultured PBMCs, collected from culture after CMV antigen stimulation. These receptors were collected from a human donor in good health (CMV status not recorded). Some clones in this sample may be carry-over from other donors' samples.

The gene calls are TRBV4-3 and TRBJ2-3, with D hard to call. CDR1 LGHNA and CDR2 YSLEER come from the germline V gene. The length of the CDR3 is 16 residues. V was clipped by 0 bases and J by 6 bases, with 16 bases between them. CDR3 nucleotide sequence: TGCGCCAGCAGCCAAGATACTGCTCTGAGGTCGGATACGCAGTATTTT. Translated: CASSQDTALRSDTQYF.

The chain carries TRBV30 and TRBJ2-3; 10 bases are a match to TRBD2. V was clipped by 0 bases and J by 0 bases; unmatched bases: 0. Germline values: CDR1 GTSNPN, CDR2 SVGIG (reference sequence). The length of the CDR3 is 15 residues. DNA for the CDR3: TGTGCCTGGAGTGTACTAGCGGGGAGCACAGATACGCAGTATTTT. Translated: CAWSVLAGSTDTQYF.

V and J are TRBV7-2 and TRBJ2-1, with a weak D call TRBD1 (6 bases). CDR3 length equals 13 residues. CDR1 is SGHTA, CDR2 FQGNSA, per germline. The V and J ends lost 5 bases and 5 bases respectively, with 10 bases between them. CDR3 coding DNA: TGTGCCAGCAGCATTAACAGGGACAATGAGCAGTTCTTC. Amino acid sequence: CASSINRDNEQFF.

This clonotype occurred a few times. CDR3 loop: CASSSPGTGGRDTQYF. The CDR3 DNA follows: TGTGCCAGCAGCTCGCCTGGGACAGGGGGCAGAGATACGCAGTATTTT. V and J are TRBV5-4 and TRBJ2-3; 12 nucleotides align to TRBD1. In germline, CDR1 is SGHNT, CDR2 YYREEE (reference sequence). The CDR3 length is 16 residues. J lost 5 bases, V lost 3 bases, and 7 bases had no gene match.

The chain couples TRBV12-3 or TRBV12-4 to TRBJ2-1, with 9 bases fitting TRBD2. V lost 6 bases and J lost 9; bases outside the gene matches: 12. This CDR3 has 15 amino acids. CDR3 bases: TGTGCCAGCAGGGACGGGGTAGCGGGAGTCAGTGAGCAGTTCTTC. Protein sequence: CASRDGVAGVSEQFF.

This sequence joins TRBV6-1 and TRBJ2-1; no reliable D call. CDR3 length equals 14 residues. V gave up 2 bases and J gave up 9 bases, with 14 bases separating them. CDR1 is MNHNS, CDR2 SASEGT, per germline. Here the CDR3 DNA reads TGTGCCAGCAGTGAAACTAAGCCTGGCGGTGAGCAGTTCTTC. This encodes CASSETKPGGEQFF.

The V and J genes are TRBV6-6 and TRBJ1-2; the match to TRBD1 covers 7 bases. V dropped 2 bases and J dropped 4; count of bases not matched to a gene: 13. CDR3 size: 17 residues. CDR1 is MNHNY and CDR2 is SVGAGI in the germline V gene (reference sequence). The CDR3 sequence is CASSYTTRDREAYGYTF. Here the CDR3 DNA reads TGTGCCAGCAGTTACACCACCCGAGACAGGGAGGCCTATGGCTACACCTTC.

This clonotype was seen a handful of times. V is TRBV5-1 and J is TRBJ1-1, with D unresolved. The V and J ends lost 0 bases and 0 bases respectively, with 12 bases between them. Germline lookup yields CDR1 SGHRS and CDR2 YFSETQ. The CDR3 extends over 16 amino acids. This CDR3 is CASSLAEGFMNTEAFF. In nucleotides, the CDR3 is TGCGCCAGCAGCTTGGCGGAGGGATTTATGAACACTGAAGCTTTCTTT.

The chain joins TRBV6-2 or TRBV6-3 to TRBJ2-4; TRBD1 aligns across 9 bases. Germline V gene lookup returns CDR1 MNHEY and CDR2 SVGEGT. V shed 7 bases, J shed 0 bases, and the junction held 7 bases outside the gene matches. The CDR3 sequence is 16 residues long. The CDR3 DNA is TGTGCCAGCATCGGACAGGGGACCTTAGCCAAAAACATTCAGTACTTC. This gives the protein CASIGQGTLAKNIQYF.

V and J are TRBV12-3 or TRBV12-4 and TRBJ1-5; D is ambiguous. CDR3 length: 14 amino acids. The ends were cut back, 3 bases at V and 6 bases at J, with 12 bases in the middle. The CDR3 DNA reads TGTGCCAGCAGTTTTGTGGGATTAGGTCAGCCCCAGCATTTT. It codes for CASSFVGLGQPQHF.

The chain couples TRBV29-1 to TRBJ1-1; D ambiguous. Germline CDR1 and CDR2: SQVTM and ANQGSEA. The ends were cut back, 4 bases at V and 0 bases at J, with 9 bases in the middle. This CDR3 spans 13 amino acids. Here the CDR3 reads CSVVKGLNTEAFF. DNA of the CDR3: TGCAGCGTTGTTAAGGGTTTGAACACTGAAGCTTTCTTT.

The V call is TRBV6-1, the J call TRBJ2-2; 12 bases agree with TRBD2. The germline CDR1 and CDR2 sequences are MNHNS and SASEGT. Trimming at V came to 3 bases and at J to 7 bases, leaving 3 bases not matched to a gene. This CDR3 contains 15 residues. Here the CDR3 DNA reads TGTGCCAGCAGTGAGCTAGCGGGAGGGGGCGGGGAGCTGTTTTTT. Amino acids: CASSELAGGGGELFF.

This clonotype was counted a few times. This rearrangement joins TRBV6-2 or TRBV6-3 to TRBJ1-1; D is uncertain. The germline V gene encodes CDR1 MNHEY and CDR2 SVGEGT. The V end lost 1 base, the J end lost 3 bases, and 15 bases lay between the germline ends. The CDR3 length is 16 residues. CDR3: CASSYFPAAIYTEAFF. The CDR3, as DNA: TGTGCCAGCAGTTACTTCCCGGCAGCCATTTACACTGAAGCTTTCTTT.

This clonotype was counted only a few times. This chain links TRBV14 with TRBJ1-2; no clear D. The CDR3 totals 12 residues. V was cut by 3 bases and J by 4 bases, with 6 bases left in between. In germline, CDR1 is SGHDN, CDR2 FVKESK. CDR3: CASSQATYGYTF. Written as DNA, the CDR3 is TGTGCCAGCAGCCAGGCAACCTATGGCTACACCTTC. Filled out from reference TRBV14 and TRBJ1-2, the complete variable domain reads EAGVTQFPSHSVIEKGQTVTLRCDPISGHDNLYWYRRVMGKEIKFLLHFVKESKQDESGMPNNRFLAERTGGTYSTLKVQPAELEDSGVYFCASSQATYGYTFGSGTRLTVV.

There are a few counts of this clonotype. The chain couples TRBV6-5 to TRBJ2-4, with 7 bases fitting TRBD1. CDR3 length: 17 amino acids. Germline CDR1 reads MNHEY; CDR2 reads SVGAGI. V lost 2 bases and J lost 1; bases outside the gene matches: 8. The CDR3 reads CASSYPGQNVAKNIQYF. Written as DNA, the CDR3 is TGTGCCAGCAGTTACCCGGGACAGAATGTTGCCAAAAACATTCAGTACTTC.

The rearrangement uses TRBV7-2 and TRBJ1-2; 11 bases fit TRBD1. Germline CDR1 reads SGHTA; CDR2 reads FQGNSA. CDR3 length equals 16 residues. Trimming at V came to 5 bases and at J to 2 bases, leaving 7 bases not matched to a gene. The DNA of the CDR3 is TGTGCCAGCAGCCCTTGGGGGACAGGGGGGAACTATGGCTACACCTTC. It specifies CASSPWGTGGNYGYTF.

This clonotype appeared many times. The chain links TRBV7-2 to TRBJ2-1, with 13 nucleotides matching TRBD2. The trim removed 2 bases at V and 4 bases at J, leaving 11 bases unmatched. Germline CDR1 and CDR2: SGHTA and FQGNSA. This CDR3 has 19 amino acids. The CDR3 DNA sequence: TGTGCCAGCAGCTTAATGGGGGGCGGGGGACTAGCGGGGTACAATGAGCAGTTCTTC. Translating gives CASSLMGGGGLAGYNEQFF. Full variable domain (outside the CDR3, taken from reference TRBV7-2 and TRBJ2-1): GAGVSQSPSNKVTEKGKDVELRCDPISGHTALYWYRQSLGQGLEFLIYFQGNSAPDKSGLPSDRFSAERTGGSVSTLTIQRTQQEDSAVYLCASSLMGGGGLAGYNEQFFGPGTRLTVL.

Many counts were recorded for this clonotype. The CDR3 loop reads CASSRDRGLQPQHF. Written as DNA, the CDR3 is TGTGCCAGCAGCCGCGACAGGGGGCTGCAGCCCCAGCATTTT. The genes are TRBV7-2 and TRBJ1-5; TRBD1 matches at 10 bases. There are 14 residues in the CDR3. CDR1 and CDR2 (germline): SGHTA, FQGNSA. Germline trimming cut 5 bases from V and 7 bases from J; bases unmatched to any gene: 5.

This sequence joins TRBV28 and TRBJ2-2, with 9 bases fitting TRBD2. CDR3 size: 17 residues. V shed 3 bases, J shed 4 bases, and the junction held 9 bases outside the gene matches. CDR1 is MDHEN and CDR2 is SYDVKM in the germline V gene. The CDR3 DNA sequence: TGTGCCAGCAGTTTTGGGGTGAGCGGGAGGACCACCGGGGAGCTGTTTTTT. Translating it yields CASSFGVSGRTTGELFF.

This chain uses TRBV4-1 with TRBJ1-5; no reliable D call. V was shortened by 8 bases and J by 1 base, with 15 bases between the two germline ends. The CDR3 has 15 amino acids. Germline CDR1 is MGHRA and CDR2 is YSYEKL. This CDR3 reads CASLIRAGSNQPQHF. CDR3 DNA sequence: TGCGCCAGCCTCATAAGGGCGGGGAGCAATCAGCCCCAGCATTTT.

This chain connects TRBV6-2 or TRBV6-3 to TRBJ1-2, with D possibly matching TRBD1 (6 bases). The CDR3 is 12 amino acids. V gave up 0 bases and J gave up 10 bases, with 9 bases separating them. Germline lookup yields CDR1 MNHEY and CDR2 SVGEGT. Written as DNA, the CDR3 is TGTGCCAGCAGTTACTCCACAGGGACCTACACCTTC. Protein: CASSYSTGTYTF.

Only a few counts were recorded for this clonotype. The genes are TRBV24-1 and TRBJ2-3; unclear D gene. V was pared by 6 bases and J by 5 bases, with 5 bases between. CDR3 length equals 11 residues. Germline CDR1 is KGHDR and CDR2 is SFDVKD. The CDR3 spells CATSRLDTQYF. The CDR3 DNA follows: TGTGCCACCAGTCGACTAGATACGCAGTATTTT.

V usage is TRBV5-1 and J usage is TRBJ1-6, with TRBD1 matching over 7 bases. The CDR3 is 15 amino acids. V was pared by 0 bases and J by 9 bases, with 6 bases of the junction left unmatched. Per germline, CDR1 SGHRS and CDR2 YFSETQ. CDR3 loop: CASSLVGQVGSPLHF. For the CDR3, the DNA is TGCGCCAGCAGCTTGGTCGGACAGGTCGGTTCACCCCTCCACTTT.

This chain uses TRBV11-3 with TRBJ2-2, with D perhaps assigned TRBD1 or TRBD2 (5 bases each). Germline CDR1 reads SGHNT; CDR2 reads YENEEA. The CDR3 loop spans 17 amino acids. V lost 5 bases, J lost 0 bases, and 16 bases lay in between. CDR3 loop: CASSPGPLEANTGELFF. CDR3 DNA sequence: TGTGCCAGCAGCCCGGGACCCCTCGAGGCGAACACCGGGGAGCTGTTTTTT.

The chain has TRBV19 and TRBJ1-5; maybe TRBD1 (5 bases). From germline, CDR1 is LNHDA and CDR2 SQIVND (reference sequence). The V end lost 3 bases, the J end lost 2 bases, and 11 bases lay between the germline ends. The CDR3 spans 15 residues. Here the CDR3 DNA reads TGTGCCAGTAGTATCCTTGACAGTGGCAATCAGCCCCAGCATTTT. This codes for CASSILDSGNQPQHF.

The chain joins TRBV27 to TRBJ2-7; 8 nucleotides align to TRBD2. The ends lost 6 bases at V and 3 bases at J; junction bases unmatched: 4. CDR1 is MNHEY, CDR2 SMNVEV, per germline (reference sequence). This CDR3 is built from 13 residues. CDR3 sequence reads: CASSGTRDYEQYF. As DNA, the CDR3 is TGTGCCAGCAGCGGGACTAGGGACTACGAGCAGTACTTC.

With regard to this clonotype: An end of the junction does not agree with germline; a read error may underlie this. The rearrangement uses TRBV12-3 or TRBV12-4 and TRBJ1-2; TRBD1 matches 8 bases. The CDR3 is made up of 14 amino acids. For the CDR3, the DNA is TGTGCCAGCAGTTTTGGACAGGGTAACTCTGGCTACACCTTC. Protein sequence: CASSFGQGNSGYTF.

This clonotype was observed a few times. The V gene is TRBV9, the J gene TRBJ2-7; 7 bases fit TRBD1. The trim removed 4 bases at V and 3 bases at J, leaving 7 bases unmatched. CDR1 and CDR2 (germline): SGDLS, YYNGEE. The CDR3 sequence is 14 residues long. The CDR3 sequence: CASSPPAGGYEQYF. The CDR3 nucleotides are TGTGCCAGCAGCCCCCCGGCAGGGGGCTACGAGCAGTACTTC.

J is TRBJ1-5 and V is TRBV30, with no clear D. The CDR3 is made up of 13 amino acids. Germline V gene sequence: CDR1 GTSNPN, CDR2 SVGIG (reference sequence). V was trimmed by 1 base and J by 6 bases, leaving 10 bases between them. For the CDR3, the DNA is TGTGCCTGGAGTGAAGCGCAAAGTCAGCCCCAGCATTTT. Protein sequence: CAWSEAQSQPQHF.